This T cell receptor beta chain stems from a study of regulatory T cells in long-lasting Graves disease (dated by TCRdb to the early 2020s). Context from the whole study: Antithyroid drugs had been taken for less than 3 months by newly diagnosed Graves' disease patients. Peripheral blood TCR sequencing and RNA sequencing compared persistent Graves' disease patients with newly diagnosed Graves' disease patients. The study was registered as a clinical trial and conducted in China. A total of roughly 35 samples underwent TCR sequencing, from roughly 13 patients with persistent Graves' disease and around 20 patients with newly diagnosed Graves' disease.

This specimen's time point label, per the study, means: newly diagnosed GD, antithyroid drugs for less than 3 months. For both TCR sequencing and RNA sequencing, RNA was extracted from PBMCs using TRIzol. Graves' disease was diagnosed according to American Thyroid Association guidelines. Patients were recruited from an endocrinology department in Xi'an, China. Each patient gave 7 to 9.5 milliliters of peripheral blood, collected in an EDTA anticoagulant tube. Ficoll Paque Plus density gradient separation was used to isolate PBMCs, and no additional T cell sorting was done. An Agilent 2100 Bioanalyzer and agarose gel were used to check RNA quality, while a NanoDrop 2000 measured RNA concentration. V is reduced by 5 bases and J by 1 base, leaving a spacing of 11 bases between them. Reading from cysteine to phenylalanine, the CDR3 counts 14 amino acids. The only DNA kept is the CDR3, 42 bases in frame from the first base. The germline V gene sets CDR1 to LGHNA and CDR2 to YNFKEQ.

This clonotype occurred many times. Its recognized antigen is unknown. Base qualities are missing; no much larger clone stands one base away. The protocol used for the library was multiplex PCR. TCRdb lists the instrument as Illumina HiSeq 4000. To build TCR beta libraries, CDR3 regions were amplified by Arm-PCR using iRepertoire HTBI primers. PCR products were gel purified before sequencing. Regarding the original processing steps: A total of around 59 TRBV and some 15 TRBJ segments were identified across samples and were used for gene usage analysis of CDR3 amino acid clonotypes. Filtered high-quality paired reads were merged into contigs using COPE and FqMerger. BLAST was used to align contigs to the IMGT TRBV, TRBD and TRBJ reference genes, and CDR3 was defined following IMGT. Any clonotype with a frequency above 0.1% was classified as a highly expanded clone. Repertoire diversity was measured by Shannon entropy, and V-J evenness by the Gini coefficient. A clonotype found in more than one individual was treated as public. TCRdb redid the processing of the public reads, applying fastp at Q25 and MiXCR, and retained in-frame beta chains. Every CDR3 protein is listed once, alongside the most common genes and DNA of its rows. TCRdb, rather than the study authors, made the V and J calls. Counted in this sample were about 210,000 distinct CDR3 sequences; around 20% of them appeared once. About 11% of the sample goes to the ten largest clones.

The full study reports these points: Sequencing and analysis were limited to the TCR beta chain. TRBV28, TRBJ1-2 and TRBJ2-5 were preferentially used in persistent disease, while TRBV20-1 and TRBJ2-1 were favored in newly diagnosed disease. Compared with newly diagnosed patients, persistent Graves' disease patients had lower TCR Shannon entropy and fewer highly expanded clones, which suggests clonal expansion. Persistent patients shared more public clonotypes among themselves (around 3,000) than newly diagnosed patients did (more than 950). Because the primary lesion, thyroid tissue, could not be accessed, the study looked at peripheral blood alone. The authors noted that the small sample size was a limitation that may lower accuracy.

This sample also belongs to another study, concerning T cells in Graves' hyperthyroidism and ophthalmopathy. Per that second paper: A patient counted as having stable Graves' hyperthyroidism if no progression to ophthalmopathy occurred over 18 months of follow-up. Hyperthyroidism patients were newly diagnosed, with disease duration under 2 months, and aged 18 to 65 years. Any patient with an uncontrolled infection, another autoimmune disease, pregnancy or lactation was excluded. Diagnoses relied on clinical symptoms, serum thyroxine and TRAb, thyroid ultrasound and orbital computed tomography. A first-round RT-PCR of the TCR CDR3 used the HTBI primer set with the Qiagen OneStep RT-PCR kit. Most expanded thyroid clonotypes (frequency above 0.001) were also detected in blood, a finding suggesting that blood repertoires may reflect thyroid immune responses. Ophthalmopathy was separated from stable hyperthyroidism by a 13 V-J signature model, with approximately 85% sensitivity and just over 81% specificity obtained in cross-validation and 80%/75% obtained in testing. During validation, the model predicted progression to ophthalmopathy a median of roughly six months ahead of onset, with more than 55% sensitivity and 72% to 80% specificity. A discovery cohort of fewer than 110 patients, roughly 43 with Graves' ophthalmopathy and roughly 59 with stable Graves' hyperthyroidism, was used to find distinguishing TCR V-J signatures. Whether ophthalmopathy could be predicted prospectively was tested in an independent validation cohort made up of fewer than 20 hyperthyroidism patients plus 17 patients who later progressed to ophthalmopathy. The roughly 94 discovery patients were randomly divided into training and test sets at a 7:3 ratio. In several Graves' hyperthyroidism patients, the study also compared T-cell repertoires from thyroid tissue with T-cell repertoires from blood. Following sampling, methimazole starting at 30 mg daily was given to hyperthyroidism patients, and high-dose intravenous methylprednisolone was given to ophthalmopathy patients. A second multiplex PCR round built the libraries, followed by size selection and purification. The libraries were sequenced on an Illumina HiSeq2000 using paired-end 100 bp reads. SOAPnuke was used to process the raw data, with reads discarded if the reads contained adapters or uncalled bases, had a mean Phred below 15, or lacked an exact constant-primer or identifier match. High-quality paired reads were merged with COPE v1.2.5, and unique nucleotide sequences were defined as clonotypes. MiTCR v1.1 was used to align the clonotypes against IMGT TRBV, TRBD and TRBJ reference segments. The analysis included only V-J combinations with a frequency above 0.0001, which together covered approximately 99% of the repertoires. The TCS score was defined as F50 (clonal expansion) divided by E x V (chaos), with BLOSUM62-based TCRdist calculated between CDR3 peptides within each V-J. Welch's t-statistics and random forest reduced around 510 V-J features to fewer than 15, which were used in a naive Bayes classifier (R e1071). Sample size was not statistically predetermined, and blinding of investigators to group allocation was not performed. The paper reports TCR Vbeta CDR3 sequencing of 135 peripheral blood samples: approximately 41 ophthalmopathy, roughly 74 hyperthyroidism and 17 progressor patients.

The sample here was peripheral blood mononuclear cells (PBMCs), taken at new diagnosis, from a patient treated with antithyroid drugs. The chain is assembled from TRBV4-2 and TRBJ1-1, with the D gene uncertain. The TCR was taken from a woman under 40 with Graves disease. Donor details come from another sample of the same person, matched by shared clones. CDR3 protein: CASSGTVSNTEAFF. The DNA sequence is TGTGCCAGCAGCGGTACAGTCTCGAACACTGAAGCTTTCTTT.